The 12 T cell receptor beta chains listed next were all sequenced from one sample in a study of memory B cells and T cells in multiple sclerosis. Assay used: immunoSEQ multiplex PCR; TCRdb lists only in-frame clones, some missing. Among over 6,500 clones listed, around three fifths were seen once. Sequencing was done on a sample of memory (CD45RO+) CD8+ T cells from blood. These receptor sequences come from a human donor with multiple sclerosis.

Only a few counts were recorded for this clone. The chain joins TRBV4-1 to TRBJ2-7; no clear D gene. The CDR3 contains 13 residues. The ends were cut back, 6 bases at V and 2 bases at J, with 11 bases in the middle. Germline CDR1 and CDR2: MGHRA and YSYEKL. The CDR3: CASSPGSTYEQYF. The CDR3 DNA reads TGCGCCAGCAGTCCGGGTTCCACCTACGAGCAGTACTTC.

The chain employs TRBV19 and TRBJ2-1, with D possibly being TRBD1 (5 bases). CDR3 length equals 13 residues. Germline CDR1 LNHDA, CDR2 SQIVND (reference sequence). Trimming removed 0 bases from V and 7 bases from J, with 7 bases in between. Here the CDR3 DNA reads TGTGCCAGTAGTATAGAAGACAGAAATGAGCAGTTCTTC. The encoded protein is CASSIEDRNEQFF. Combining the CDR3 with reference TRBV19 and TRBJ2-1 gives the whole variable domain DGGITQSPKYLFRKEGQNVTLSCEQNLNHDAMYWYRQDPGQGLRLIYYSQIVNDFQKGDIAEGYSVSREKKESFPLTVTSAQKNPTAFYLCASSIEDRNEQFFGPGTRLTVL.

This clone has more than one count but fewer than ten. CDR3 residues: CASSQGTSEGVEQYF. The DNA for the CDR3 is TGTGCCAGCAGCCAAGGGACTAGCGAAGGGGTCGAGCAGTACTTC. V is TRBV13 and J is TRBJ2-7, with 10 bases fitting TRBD2. The CDR3 is 15 residues long. V shed 5 bases and J 6 bases; nucleotides not matched to a gene: 10. Germline CDR1 reads PRHDT; CDR2 reads FYEKMQ (reference sequence).

The chain carries TRBV30 and TRBJ2-7; 11 bases map to TRBD1. CDR3 size: 13 residues. Looked up from germline, CDR1 is GTSNPN and CDR2 is SVGIG (reference sequence). With 5 bases clipped from V and 6 bases from J, the junction kept 6 bases outside the gene matches. CDR3 sequence: CAWVGQGAGEQYF. CDR3 DNA: TGTGCCTGGGTAGGACAGGGGGCGGGCGAGCAGTACTTC.

The gene calls are TRBV28 and TRBJ1-6, with unresolved D. The CDR3 extends over 12 amino acids. The V gene's germline CDR1 is MDHEN and CDR2 SYDVKM. V shed 8 bases and J shed 7 bases, with 9 bases lying between them. DNA for the CDR3: TGTGCCAGCGATAGGAGGAATTCACCCCTCCACTTT. As protein: CASDRRNSPLHF.

Concerning this clone itself: The germline gene is not matched at one end of the junction; a read error may be the cause. This CDR3 is also generated by other DNA sequences in the sample. The J gene is TRBJ1-6, the V gene TRBV7-2; no clear D gene. The V gene's germline CDR1 is SGHTA and CDR2 FQGNSA. There are 14 residues in the CDR3. The CDR3 DNA reads TGTGCCAGCAGCTTAATCAGTTATAATTCCCCCCTCCACTTT. Its translation is CASSLISYNSPLHF.

The chain couples TRBV6-4 to TRBJ1-2; 8 nucleotides line up with TRBD1. Germline values: CDR1 MRHNA, CDR2 SNTAGT. There are 15 residues in the CDR3. V was clipped by 3 bases and J by 2 bases; unmatched bases: 5. The CDR3 protein is CASSERSGGNYGYTF. The CDR3 DNA sequence: TGTGCCAGCAGTGAAAGGTCAGGGGGCAACTATGGCTACACCTTC.

This chain links TRBV7-8 with TRBJ2-1; 9 nucleotides align to TRBD2. CDR1 and CDR2 from the germline V gene are SGHVS and FQNEAQ. J gave up 1 base and V 1 base, and 2 bases lay outside the gene matches. This CDR3 contains 16 residues. For the CDR3, the DNA is TGTGCCAGCAGCTTAGGCGGGAGGGGGTCCTACAATGAGCAGTTCTTC. It translates to CASSLGGRGSYNEQFF.

This chain joins TRBV19 and TRBJ1-1, with 7 positions matching TRBD1. Losses at the gene ends were 5 bases for V and 1 base for J; bases not matched to a gene: 13. This CDR3 region has 17 residues. Germline V gives CDR1 LNHDA, CDR2 SQIVND (reference sequence). This CDR3 reads CASSPLTGPIENTEAFF. The CDR3 DNA sequence: TGTGCCAGTAGTCCCCTGACAGGGCCAATAGAGAACACTGAAGCTTTCTTT.

This clone was seen more than once but under ten times. The CDR3 DNA reads TGTGCCAGCAGCGTAGGGGGAGGATATGCCTACGAGCAGTACTTC. Translation gives CASSVGGGYAYEQYF. The genes are TRBV9 and TRBJ2-7; perhaps TRBD2 as D (6 bases). V lost 0 bases to trimming and J lost 2 bases, with 12 bases between them. Germline V CDR1 and CDR2: SGDLS, YYNGEE. The CDR3 is 15 residues long.

The V call is TRBV30, the J call TRBJ2-2; 8 bases are shared with TRBD1. J was trimmed by 4 bases and V by 4 bases; bases with no gene match: 8. The germline V gene encodes CDR1 GTSNPN and CDR2 SVGIG (reference sequence). The CDR3 consists of 15 residues. CDR3: CAWNSGTGTTGELFF. The DNA for the CDR3 is TGTGCCTGGAATTCCGGGACAGGAACCACCGGGGAGCTGTTTTTT.

V usage is TRBV9 and J usage is TRBJ2-7; TRBD2 matches at 7 bases. Germline lookup yields CDR1 SGDLS and CDR2 YYNGEE. Unmatched junction bases numbered 3, after V lost 0 bases and J lost 3 bases. CDR3 length: 14 residues. CDR3 region: CASSVAASGYEQYF. CDR3 nucleotides: TGTGCCAGCAGCGTAGCGGCTAGCGGCTACGAGCAGTACTTC.